This TCR beta chain was recovered during a study of blood T cell repertoires in COVID-19. Study information: Whether acute or convalescent, the COVID-19 samples came from the United States, Italy and Spain. The analysed material was cDNA or gDNA that came from T cells, B-cell-depleted T cells, or PBMCs.

Per the authors' pipeline: By means of reference gene primer amplification, nucleated cell counts were estimated. Measured with immunoSEQ multiplex PCR; TCRdb has only the in-frame clones, and not every one. That table gives V, J and clone size, and the DNA gave D and trimming. The table shows roughly 300,000 clones, with over 75% occurring only once. During active infection, Seattle patients enrolled and were then monitored through disease. The CDR3 runs 15 residues. In germline, CDR1 is LGHDT, CDR2 YNNKEL (reference sequence). J was trimmed by 3 bases and V by 1 base; bases with no gene match: 4. The clonotype originates from a woman aged 25 to 39 with COVID-19, enrolled during active disease. The V gene is TRBV3-1 (or the pseudogene TRBV3-2), the J gene TRBJ2-7, with TRBD1 identical over 9 bases. Sequenced: peripheral blood. The CDR3 sequence is CASSQGDRAYYEQYF. Here the CDR3 DNA reads TGTGCCAGCAGCCAAGGGGACAGGGCCTACTACGAGCAGTACTTC.